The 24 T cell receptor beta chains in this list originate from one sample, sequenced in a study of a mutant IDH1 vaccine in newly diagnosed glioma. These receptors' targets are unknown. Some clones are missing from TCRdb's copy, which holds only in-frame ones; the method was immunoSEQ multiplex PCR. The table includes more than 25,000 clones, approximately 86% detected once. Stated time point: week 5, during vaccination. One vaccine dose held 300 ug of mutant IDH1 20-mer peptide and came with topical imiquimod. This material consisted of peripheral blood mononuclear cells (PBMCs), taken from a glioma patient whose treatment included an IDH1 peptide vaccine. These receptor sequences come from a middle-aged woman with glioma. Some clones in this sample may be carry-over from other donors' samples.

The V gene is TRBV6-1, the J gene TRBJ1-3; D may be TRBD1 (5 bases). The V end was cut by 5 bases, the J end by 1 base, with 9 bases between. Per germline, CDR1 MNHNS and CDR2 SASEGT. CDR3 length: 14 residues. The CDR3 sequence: CASSRGGSGNTIYF. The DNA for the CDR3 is TGTGCCAGCAGTCGCGGGGGATCTGGAAACACCATATATTTT.

CDR3 sequence: CATSRNYRDTEAFF. CDR3 sequence (DNA): TGTGCCACCAGCAGAAATTACAGGGACACTGAAGCTTTCTTT. The chain is built from TRBV15 and TRBJ1-1; a possible D gene is TRBD1 (6 bases). Trimming pared 2 bases from V and 3 bases from J, leaving 10 bases between. The germline gives CDR1 LNHNV, CDR2 YYDKDF (reference sequence). The CDR3 is 14 residues long.

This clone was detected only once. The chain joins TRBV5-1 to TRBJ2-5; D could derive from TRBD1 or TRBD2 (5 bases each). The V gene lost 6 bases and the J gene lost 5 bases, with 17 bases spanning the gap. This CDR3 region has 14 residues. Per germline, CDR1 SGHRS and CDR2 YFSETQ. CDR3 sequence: CASTTGTGEETQYF. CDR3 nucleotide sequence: TGCGCCAGCACCACCGGGACCGGAGAGGAGACCCAGTACTTC.

As DNA, the CDR3 is TGTGCCAGCATTAGTTCAGGAATCCATCAGGCTTTCTTT. Its protein is CASISSGIHQAFF. The gene calls are TRBV27 and TRBJ1-1, with D hard to call. Per germline, CDR1 MNHEY and CDR2 SMNVEV (reference sequence). Trimming shortened V by 7 bases and J by 11 bases, and 20 bases separated the two germline ends. This CDR3 comprises 13 residues.

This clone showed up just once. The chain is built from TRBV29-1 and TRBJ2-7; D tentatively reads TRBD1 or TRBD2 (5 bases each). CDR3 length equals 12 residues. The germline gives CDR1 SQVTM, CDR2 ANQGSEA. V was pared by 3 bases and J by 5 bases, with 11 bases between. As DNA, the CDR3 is TGCAGCGTTGACCGTGGGGGTAACGAGCAGTACTTC. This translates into CSVDRGGNEQYF.

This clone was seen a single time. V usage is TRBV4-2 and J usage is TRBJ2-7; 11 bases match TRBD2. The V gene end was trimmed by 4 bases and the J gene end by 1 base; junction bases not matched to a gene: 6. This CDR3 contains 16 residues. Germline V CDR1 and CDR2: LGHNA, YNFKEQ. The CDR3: CASSPHGTSGSYEQYF. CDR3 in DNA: TGTGCCAGCAGCCCCCACGGGACTAGCGGTTCCTACGAGCAGTACTTC.

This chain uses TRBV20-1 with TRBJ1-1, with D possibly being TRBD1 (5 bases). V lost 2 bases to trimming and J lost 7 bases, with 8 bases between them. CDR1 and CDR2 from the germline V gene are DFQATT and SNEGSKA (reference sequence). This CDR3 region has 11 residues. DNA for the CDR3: TGCAGTGCTAGACCCGGACATGAAGCTTTCTTT. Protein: CSARPGHEAFF.

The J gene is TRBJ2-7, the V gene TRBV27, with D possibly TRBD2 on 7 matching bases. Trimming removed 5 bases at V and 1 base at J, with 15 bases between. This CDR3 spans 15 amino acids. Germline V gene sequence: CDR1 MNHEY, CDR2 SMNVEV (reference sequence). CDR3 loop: CASSRDGGPSYEQYF. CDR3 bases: TGTGCCAGCAGTCGGGACGGGGGGCCATCCTACGAGCAGTACTTC.

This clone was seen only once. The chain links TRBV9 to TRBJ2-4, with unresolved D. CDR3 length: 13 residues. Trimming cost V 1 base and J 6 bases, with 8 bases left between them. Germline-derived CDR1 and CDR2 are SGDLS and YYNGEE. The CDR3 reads CASSVSGGNIQYF. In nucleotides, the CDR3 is TGTGCCAGCAGCGTATCCGGCGGAAACATTCAGTACTTC.

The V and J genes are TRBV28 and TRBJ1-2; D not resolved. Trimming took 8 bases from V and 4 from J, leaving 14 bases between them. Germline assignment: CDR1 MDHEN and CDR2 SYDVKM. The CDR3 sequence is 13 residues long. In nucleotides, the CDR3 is TGTGCCAGCGGCTTTGGTGCCGGCTATGGCTACACCTTC. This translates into CASGFGAGYGYTF.

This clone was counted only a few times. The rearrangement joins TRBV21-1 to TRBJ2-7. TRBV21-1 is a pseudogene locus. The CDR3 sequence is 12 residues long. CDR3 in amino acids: CASSSPPGKQYF. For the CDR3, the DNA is TGTGCCAGCAGCAGCCCACCGGGCAAGCAGTACTTC.

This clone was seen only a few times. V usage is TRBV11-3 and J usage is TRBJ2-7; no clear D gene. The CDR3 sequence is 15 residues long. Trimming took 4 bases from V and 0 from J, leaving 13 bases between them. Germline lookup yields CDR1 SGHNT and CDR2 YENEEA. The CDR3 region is CASSSRAVLSYEQYF. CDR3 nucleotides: TGTGCCAGCAGCTCCCGTGCAGTCCTCTCCTACGAGCAGTACTTC.

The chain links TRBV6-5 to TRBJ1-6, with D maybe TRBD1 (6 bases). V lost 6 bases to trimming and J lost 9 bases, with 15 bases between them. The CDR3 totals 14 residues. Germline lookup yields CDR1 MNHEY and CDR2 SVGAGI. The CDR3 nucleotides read TGTGCCAGCAGCGAGACAGGTGAAAGTTCACCCCTCCACTTT. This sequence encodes CASSETGESSPLHF.

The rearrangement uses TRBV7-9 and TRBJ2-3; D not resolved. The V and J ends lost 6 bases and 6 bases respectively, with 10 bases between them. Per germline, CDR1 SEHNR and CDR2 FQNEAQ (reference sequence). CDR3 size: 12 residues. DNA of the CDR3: TGTGCCAGCAGACGCGGTCCGGATACGCAGTATTTT. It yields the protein CASRRGPDTQYF.

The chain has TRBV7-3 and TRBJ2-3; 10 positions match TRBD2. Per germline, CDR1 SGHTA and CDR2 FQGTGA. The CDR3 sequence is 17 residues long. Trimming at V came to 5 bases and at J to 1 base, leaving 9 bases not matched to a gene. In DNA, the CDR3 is TGTGCCAGCAGCCTGGCTCCTAGCGGGAGTGGCACAGATACGCAGTATTTT. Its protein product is CASSLAPSGSGTDTQYF.

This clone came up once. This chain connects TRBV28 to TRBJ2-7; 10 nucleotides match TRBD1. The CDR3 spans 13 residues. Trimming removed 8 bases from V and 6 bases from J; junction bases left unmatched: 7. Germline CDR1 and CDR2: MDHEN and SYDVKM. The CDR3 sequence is CASRIRDRGEQYF. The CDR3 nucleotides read TGTGCCAGCCGAATCCGGGACAGGGGCGAGCAGTACTTC.

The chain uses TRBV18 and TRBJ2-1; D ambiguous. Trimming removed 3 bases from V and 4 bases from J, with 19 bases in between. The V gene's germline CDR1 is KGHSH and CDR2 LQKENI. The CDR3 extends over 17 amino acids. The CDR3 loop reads CASSPMYGVERYNEQFF. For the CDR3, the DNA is TGTGCCAGCTCACCCATGTATGGAGTAGAAAGATACAATGAGCAGTTCTTC.

The CDR3 coding sequence is TGTGCCAGTAGTCACCTCCTGAGACAGGCCACAGATACGCAGTATTTT. The encoded protein is CASSHLLRQATDTQYF. The J gene is TRBJ2-3, the V gene TRBV19, with TRBD1 as a possible D gene (6 bases). CDR3 size: 16 residues. Between the trimmed V and J ends, which lost 5 bases and 2 bases, there was a span of 17 bases. In germline, CDR1 is LNHDA, CDR2 SQIVND (reference sequence).

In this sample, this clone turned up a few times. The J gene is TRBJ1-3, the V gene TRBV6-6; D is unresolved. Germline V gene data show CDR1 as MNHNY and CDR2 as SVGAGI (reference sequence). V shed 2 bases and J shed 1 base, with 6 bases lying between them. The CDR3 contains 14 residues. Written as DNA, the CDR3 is TGTGCCAGCAGTTACGGGCGGTCTGGAAACACCATATATTTT. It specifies CASSYGRSGNTIYF.

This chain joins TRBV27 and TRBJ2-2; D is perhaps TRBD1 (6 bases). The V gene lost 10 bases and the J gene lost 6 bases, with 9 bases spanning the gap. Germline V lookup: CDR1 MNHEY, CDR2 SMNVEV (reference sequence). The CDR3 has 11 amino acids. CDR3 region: CATYRAGELFF. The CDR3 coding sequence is TGTGCCACCTACAGGGCCGGGGAGCTGTTTTTT.

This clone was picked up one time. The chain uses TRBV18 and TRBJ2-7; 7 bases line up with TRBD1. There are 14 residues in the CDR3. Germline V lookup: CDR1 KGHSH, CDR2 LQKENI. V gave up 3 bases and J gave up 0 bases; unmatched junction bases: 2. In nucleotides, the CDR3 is TGTGCCAGCTCACCCGGGACAGTCTCCTACGAGCAGTACTTC. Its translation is CASSPGTVSYEQYF.

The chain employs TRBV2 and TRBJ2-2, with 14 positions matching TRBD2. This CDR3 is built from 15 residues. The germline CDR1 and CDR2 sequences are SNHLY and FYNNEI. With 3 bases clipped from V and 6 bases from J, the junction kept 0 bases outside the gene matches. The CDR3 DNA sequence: TGTGCCAGCAGTGAGGGACTAGCGGGAGCCGGGGAGCTGTTTTTT. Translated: CASSEGLAGAGELFF.

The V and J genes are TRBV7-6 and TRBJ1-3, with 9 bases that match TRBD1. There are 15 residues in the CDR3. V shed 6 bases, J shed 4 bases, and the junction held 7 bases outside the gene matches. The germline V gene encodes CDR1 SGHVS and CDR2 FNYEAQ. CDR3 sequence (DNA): TGTGCCAGCAGTTTCGGGACAGGGCCCGGAAACACCATATATTTT. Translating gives CASSFGTGPGNTIYF.

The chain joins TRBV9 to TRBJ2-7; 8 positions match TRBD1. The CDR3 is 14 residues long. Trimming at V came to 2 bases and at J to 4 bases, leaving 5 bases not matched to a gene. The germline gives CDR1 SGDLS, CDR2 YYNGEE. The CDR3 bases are TGTGCCAGCAGCGTGGGACAGGCTACATACGAGCAGTACTTC. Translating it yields CASSVGQATYEQYF.